Listed below are T cell receptor beta chains from one sample, sequenced in a study of T cell responses to AZD1222 COVID-19 vaccine. The repertoire was sequenced with immunoSEQ multiplex PCR; TCRdb's copy has only in-frame clones and lacks some. In the table there are roughly 99,000 clones, about 90% of which are singletons. The sequenced sample was peripheral blood, obtained 28 days after the second AZD1222 dose. These receptors originate from an adult who received the AZD1222 COVID-19 vaccine. Both conserved end residues are part of each CDR3. A D gene is named only where the DNA matches it firmly. A row's size may be missing; if present it is once, few, many or a size class.

D gene	V gene	clone size	J gene	CDR3 protein	CDR3 DNA
TRBD1	TRBV6-2/TRBV6-3	-	TRBJ1-2	CASSYSAGGSYGYTF	TGTGCCAGCAGTTACTCGGCAGGGGGTTCCTATGGCTACACCTTC
-	TRBV15	-	TRBJ1-1	CATSRELTGLTEAFF	TGTGCCACCAGCAGAGAACTAACAGGTCTCACTGAAGCTTTCTTT
-	TRBV6-5	-	TRBJ1-1	CASKGQSDKNTEAFF	TGTGCCAGCAAGGGGCAGTCGGATAAGAACACTGAAGCTTTCTTT
-	TRBV28	-	TRBJ2-5	CASSFRGVTIETQYF	TGTGCCAGCAGTTTTAGGGGGGTGACGATAGAGACCCAGTACTTC
-	TRBV4-3	-	TRBJ2-1	CASSQDRANEQFF	TGCGCCAGCAGCCAAGATCGGGCGAATGAGCAGTTCTTC
-	TRBV27	few	TRBJ1-5	CASSLTVYSNQPQHF	TGTGCCAGCAGTTTAACAGTCTATAGCAATCAGCCCCAGCATTTT
-	TRBV27	-	TRBJ2-7	CASSLSAGYEQYF	TGTGCCAGCAGTTTATCGGCAGGGTACGAGCAGTACTTC
TRBD2	TRBV6-1	-	TRBJ2-7	CASSAVTSGGGYEQYF	TGTGCCAGCAGTGCAGTGACTAGCGGGGGTGGCTACGAGCAGTACTTC
TRBD2	TRBV6-2/TRBV6-3	once	TRBJ2-5	CASSYSGLAGAGETQYF	TGTGCCAGCAGTTACTCAGGACTAGCGGGAGCAGGAGAGACCCAGTACTTC
TRBD1	TRBV28	-	TRBJ1-1	CASSLIWTGLNTEAFF	TGTGCCAGCAGTTTAATCTGGACAGGCCTGAACACTGAAGCTTTCTTT
-	TRBV5-5	-	TRBJ2-3	CASSLEGDTQYF	TGTGCCAGCAGCTTGGAAGGGGATACGCAGTATTTT
-	TRBV7-8	once	TRBJ2-2	CASSLPRREARTGELFF	TGTGCCAGCAGCTTACCCCGGAGGGAGGCCCGAACCGGGGAGCTGTTTTTT
-	TRBV6-5	-	TRBJ1-2	CASSYSAKGGYTF	TGTGCCAGCAGTTACTCCGCCAAAGGTGGCTACACCTTC
-	TRBV24-1	medium-sized	TRBJ1-4	CATSEGTASTNEKLFF	TGTGCCACCAGTGAAGGGACCGCTTCAACTAATGAAAAACTGTTTTTT
-	TRBV5-4	-	TRBJ2-6	CASSTQGSGANVLTF	TGTGCCAGCAGCACTCAGGGTTCGGGGGCCAACGTCCTGACTTTC
TRBD1	TRBV13	-	TRBJ2-7	CASSVGDRGREQYF	TGTGCCAGCAGCGTGGGGGACAGGGGGCGAGAGCAGTACTTC